Each of the 18 T cell receptor beta chains below was sequenced from the same sample in a study of cytomegalovirus exposure and HLA in healthy donors. 60 Vbeta and 13 Jbeta primers were used in PCR. The table came from immunoSEQ multiplex PCR; TCRdb's copy has only in-frame clones and leaves some out. The sample has about 160,000 clones, approximately 80% seen once; the top ten hold around 2%. The sequencing sample was made of PBMCs. The receptors stem from a man in his fifties or sixties in good health and CMV-seropositive.

V is TRBV6-1 and J is TRBJ1-4, with D maybe TRBD1 (6 bases). V lost 5 bases to trimming and J lost 8 bases, with 15 bases between them. Germline V gene data show CDR1 as MNHNS and CDR2 as SASEGT. The CDR3 is 14 amino acids. DNA of the CDR3: TGTGCCAGCAGTTATGGACAGTGGAGAGAAAAACTGTTTTTT. Translated: CASSYGQWREKLFF.

J is TRBJ2-7 and V is TRBV23-1, with D possibly TRBD2 on 6 matching bases. TRBV23-1 is recorded as an ORF, its role being uncertain. The CDR3 is 15 residues long. The ends were cut back, 6 bases at V and 6 bases at J, with 21 bases in the middle. The CDR3 region is CASREGGGVGFEQYF. The CDR3 DNA reads as TGCGCCAGCAGGGAGGGAGGTGGGGTGGGGTTCGAGCAGTACTTC.

This chain joins TRBV4-3 and TRBJ1-5; D unclear. Per germline, CDR1 LGHNA and CDR2 YSLEER. This CDR3 is 13 amino acids long. V dropped 0 bases and J dropped 7 bases, with 7 bases sitting between them. The CDR3 region is CASSQDTLQPQHF. DNA for the CDR3: TGCGCCAGCAGCCAAGACACCCTACAGCCCCAGCATTTT.

The V call is TRBV15, the J call TRBJ2-2; a possible D gene is TRBD1 (5 bases). Trimming left V 3 bases short and J 4 bases short, with 9 bases between. Germline CDR1 and CDR2: LNHNV and YYDKDF (reference sequence). The CDR3 totals 14 residues. Written as DNA, the CDR3 is TGTGCCACCAGCAGGGGGCAGATCACCGGGGAGCTGTTTTTT. Protein sequence: CATSRGQITGELFF. Full variable domain (outside the CDR3, taken from reference TRBV15 and TRBJ2-2): DAMVIQNPRYQVTQFGKPVTLSCSQTLNHNVMYWYQQKSSQAPKLLFHYYDKDFNNEADTPDNFQSRRPNTSFCFLDIRSPGLGDTAMYLCATSRGQITGELFFGEGSRLTVL.

This clone was detected once. The chain recombines TRBV6-1 with TRBJ2-3; D may be TRBD2 (6 bases). The CDR3 consists of 19 residues. Germline V lookup: CDR1 MNHNS, CDR2 SASEGT. Trimming stripped 0 bases from V and 0 bases from J, with 19 bases between. In DNA form, the CDR3 reads TGTGCCAGCAGTGAAGCGCGGAGGGCTTATGCCACTAGCACAGATACGCAGTATTTT. Its translation: CASSEARRAYATSTDTQYF.

This sequence joins TRBV4-1 and TRBJ2-1; 9 nucleotides align to TRBD1. With V trimmed by 2 bases and J by 0 bases, 8 bases remained unmatched. The CDR3 length is 18 residues. Germline loops: CDR1 MGHRA, CDR2 YSYEKL. This CDR3 is CASSQLWRQGGSYNEQFF. The CDR3 nucleotides are TGCGCCAGCAGCCAATTATGGAGACAGGGGGGCTCCTACAATGAGCAGTTCTTC.

This sequence joins TRBV11-1 and TRBJ2-7; D is unresolved. The germline V gene encodes CDR1 SGHAT and CDR2 FQDESV (reference sequence). V was clipped by 1 base and J by 6 bases, with 19 bases between them. This CDR3 is 16 amino acids long. CDR3 sequence: CASSLGDPASGSEQYF. The CDR3 bases are TGTGCCAGCAGCTTAGGTGACCCTGCCTCCGGGTCCGAGCAGTACTTC.

V is TRBV9 and J is TRBJ2-3; 7 positions match TRBD2. The V gene end was trimmed by 3 bases and the J gene end by 2 bases; junction bases not matched to a gene: 6. CDR1 is SGDLS and CDR2 is YYNGEE in the germline V gene. The CDR3 is 15 residues long. CDR3 nucleotides: TGTGCCAGCAGCGGGGACTATAGGGCCACAGATACGCAGTATTTT. The encoded protein is CASSGDYRATDTQYF.

The chain is built from TRBV4-3 and TRBJ1-3; D remains ambiguous. The CDR3 length is 16 residues. The germline CDR1 and CDR2 sequences are LGHNA and YSLEER. V gave up 3 bases and J gave up 1 base, with 13 bases separating them. Here the CDR3 DNA reads TGCGCCAGCAGCCAGGAGCGGCTTGTTTCTGGAAACACCATATATTTT. Translating it yields CASSQERLVSGNTIYF.

The chain uses TRBV10-3 and TRBJ1-3, with D possibly matching TRBD1 (5 bases). The CDR3 loop spans 13 amino acids. Per germline, CDR1 ENHRY and CDR2 SYGVKD. V was clipped by 10 bases and J by 5 bases, with 15 bases between them. CDR3 nucleotide sequence: TGTGCCAGTATGTCCCCAGGGCGAAACACCATATATTTT. Its translation: CASMSPGRNTIYF.

This rearrangement joins TRBV12-5 to TRBJ2-5; D is possibly TRBD1 (5 bases). There are 16 residues in the CDR3. The V gene's germline CDR1 is LGHNT and CDR2 FRNRAP. V was shortened by 1 base and J by 5 bases, with 17 bases between the two germline ends. The DNA for the CDR3 is TGTGCTAGTGGTTTGGGGAGTAGGGGTCAGCGTGAGACCCAGTACTTC. Protein: CASGLGSRGQRETQYF.

A single count supports this clone. The chain recombines TRBV5-8 with TRBJ1-2; TRBD1 matches 12 bases. The CDR3 totals 15 residues. V shed 4 bases, J shed 8 bases, and the junction held 9 bases outside the gene matches. Germline CDR1 and CDR2: SGHTS and YDEGEE. The CDR3 sequence is CASSLPGQGARGYTF. CDR3 DNA: TGTGCCAGCAGCCTACCGGGACAGGGGGCAAGGGGCTACACCTTC.

This chain connects TRBV27 to TRBJ2-7; perhaps TRBD1 as D (6 bases). This CDR3 has 12 residues. Trimming removed 10 bases from V and 1 base from J, with 11 bases in between. Germline CDR1 is MNHEY and CDR2 is SMNVEV (reference sequence). The DNA of the CDR3 is TGTGCCACCGGACAGCATTCCTACGAGCAGTACTTC. Amino acid sequence: CATGQHSYEQYF.

V is TRBV2 and J is TRBJ1-1; 9 positions match TRBD1. Germline V gives CDR1 SNHLY, CDR2 FYNNEI. V shed 5 bases, J shed 5 bases, and the junction held 3 bases outside the gene matches. The CDR3 has 13 amino acids. CDR3 sequence: CASSQDRGTEAFF. CDR3 DNA sequence: TGTGCCAGCAGTCAAGACAGGGGGACTGAAGCTTTCTTT.

This clone appeared a single time. The DNA of the CDR3 is TGCGCCAGCAGCTTGGATCGGGGAGGGACCGGGGAGCTGTTTTTT. It translates to CASSLDRGGTGELFF. The V and J genes are TRBV5-1 and TRBJ2-2; TRBD2 matches at 7 bases. The CDR3 contains 15 residues. Germline CDR1 is SGHRS and CDR2 is YFSETQ. The V segment lost 0 bases and the J segment 5 bases; nucleotides outside the gene matches: 4.

This clone is a singleton in its sample. V is TRBV5-4 and J is TRBJ2-5; D is possibly TRBD2 (5 bases). The V gene's germline CDR1 is SGHNT and CDR2 YYREEE (reference sequence). V was trimmed by 2 bases and J by 3 bases, leaving 11 bases between them. This CDR3 spans 14 amino acids. The CDR3 loop is CASSFGPGKETQYF. The CDR3 DNA follows: TGTGCCAGCAGCTTTGGCCCCGGGAAAGAGACCCAGTACTTC.

The chain couples TRBV21-1 to TRBJ2-5; TRBD2 was called by the table and not checked on the DNA. TRBV21-1 is classified as a pseudogene. This CDR3 comprises 18 residues. The CDR3 nucleotides read TGTGCCAGCAGCCCGCAAAGGTCGGGGGGCCGGTACCAAGAGACCCAGTACTTC. Its translation is CASSPQRSGGRYQETQYF.

The sample holds a few counts of this clone. The chain recombines TRBV4-1 with TRBJ2-5; 9 bases fit TRBD1. Trimming removed 2 bases from V and 8 bases from J; junction bases left unmatched: 3. From germline, CDR1 is MGHRA and CDR2 YSYEKL. This CDR3 is built from 13 residues. CDR3 in DNA: TGCGCCAGCAGCCAAACAGGGGGCACCACCCAGTACTTC. This gives the protein CASSQTGGTTQYF.